The rows below give T cell receptor beta chains drawn from one sample of a study of cytomegalovirus exposure and HLA in healthy donors. The protocol was immunoSEQ multiplex PCR, while the TCRdb copy is restricted to in-frame clones and leaves out a portion. The sample comprises 200,000 to 300,000 clones, roughly 87% of which are singletons, and 9.5% to 15% rests with the top ten. The sequencing sample was made of PBMCs. These receptors all come from a man aged 18 to 30 in good health and CMV-seropositive. The CDR3 runs from the conserved cysteine through the conserved F or W. The order of the fields is V gene, J gene, CDR3 length, CDR3 protein.

>TRBV28|TRBJ2-5|15
CASSFAAGRGETQYF
>TRBV18|TRBJ1-3|15
CASSLDRVAGNTIYF
>TRBV30|TRBJ1-5|17
CAWSVRKAPKINQPQHF
>TRBV20-1|TRBJ2-2|11
CSAPYVGELFF
>TRBV5-1|TRBJ2-3|18
CASSLQRESLGSTDTQYF
>TRBV19|TRBJ1-5|15
CASSIGSRANQPQHF
>TRBV2|TRBJ1-5|13
CASRTGGGQPQHF
>TRBV5-6|TRBJ1-2|15
CASSYRDRPVYGYTF
>TRBV28|TRBJ2-3|16
CASSYVSGRITDTQYF
>TRBV19|TRBJ2-7|15
CASSRGDISSYEQYF
>TRBV25-1|TRBJ2-3|12
CASSFRQGMQYF
>TRBV5-6|TRBJ1-2|14
CASSLGPEGLGYTF
>TRBV7-6|TRBJ1-3|15
CASSPQVSSGNTIYF
>TRBV16|TRBJ1-2|18
CASSQSPEGTGGGYGYTF
>TRBV10-3|TRBJ1-2|13
CAIMGQGAYGYTF
>TRBV4-2|TRBJ1-5|14
CASSRTGADQPQHF
>TRBV9|TRBJ1-1|15
CASSVGGTKGTEAFF